Below, 14 T cell receptor beta chains from the same sample are listed, as sequenced in a study of T cells after yellow fever vaccination. TCRdb processed the 5' RACE reads anew with MiXCR; each CDR3 protein has one entry. The sample has almost 600,000 distinct CDR3 sequences, 13% seen once. Sequenced here: PBMCs, sampled on the day of the yellow fever booster vaccination. These receptors originate from a young man who received the YFV17D yellow fever vaccine.

A few counts support this clonotype. The rearrangement uses TRBV7-9 and TRBJ1-2; D gene ambiguous. The CDR3 length is 12 residues. CDR1 and CDR2 from the germline V gene are SEHNR and FQNEAQ (reference sequence). V was cut by 5 bases and J by 8 bases, with 12 bases left in between. The CDR3 nucleotides are TGTGCCAGCAGCCCTGGACTGCCGGGCTACACCTTC. Protein: CASSPGLPGYTF.

Many counts were recorded for this clonotype. V gene TRBV4-3 combines with J gene TRBJ2-7; D perhaps matches TRBD1 (6 bases). Germline-derived CDR1 and CDR2 are LGHNA and YSLEER. The V end was cut by 5 bases, the J end by 6 bases, with 14 bases between. This CDR3 spans 13 amino acids. CDR3 residues: CASSKVTGREQYF. DNA for the CDR3: TGCGCCAGCAGCAAAGTCACAGGGCGCGAGCAGTACTTC.

The gene calls are TRBV5-6 and TRBJ2-5; TRBD2 aligns across 7 bases. Germline V gene lookup returns CDR1 SGHDT and CDR2 YYEEEE. This CDR3 has 13 residues. Unmatched junction bases numbered 3, after V lost 4 bases and J lost 3 bases. The CDR3: CASSRGREETQYF. In DNA, the CDR3 is TGTGCCAGCAGCCGGGGGAGGGAAGAGACCCAGTACTTC.

This clonotype was observed many times. The chain has TRBV6-5 and TRBJ2-3; the match to TRBD1 covers 8 bases. The CDR3 contains 13 residues. Per the germline V gene, CDR1 is MNHEY and CDR2 is SVGAGI. J lost 3 bases, V lost 6 bases, and 2 bases had no gene match. The CDR3 region is CASRTGVTDTQYF. The CDR3 DNA follows: TGTGCCAGCAGGACAGGGGTGACAGATACGCAGTATTTT.

This chain uses TRBV23-1 with TRBJ2-1, with TRBD2 matching over 10 bases. TRBV23-1 falls under the ORF class, with uncertain function. V trimming: 3 bases; J trimming: 5 bases; junction bases outside the gene matches: 4. The CDR3 length is 15 residues. The DNA of the CDR3 is TGCGCCAGCAGTCACAGCGGGAGGGGGGACAATGAGCAGTTCTTC. Translating gives CASSHSGRGDNEQFF.

This clonotype was recorded at least ten times. The chain is built from TRBV12-3 or TRBV12-4 and TRBJ1-3, with D perhaps matching TRBD1 (5 bases). There are 13 residues in the CDR3. V shed 5 bases and J shed 4 bases, with 9 bases lying between them. Written as DNA, the CDR3 is TGTGCCAGCAGTCGGGGACTCGGAAACACCATATATTTT. Its protein product is CASSRGLGNTIYF.

This clonotype was found a few times. V usage is TRBV20-1 and J usage is TRBJ2-1, with TRBD1 matching over 7 bases. The CDR3 is 14 residues long. Trimming removed 2 bases from V and 6 bases from J; junction bases left unmatched: 7. Germline CDR1 is DFQATT and CDR2 is SNEGSKA (reference sequence). CDR3 region: CSARIGQVGNEQFF. In DNA, the CDR3 is TGCAGTGCTAGAATCGGACAGGTGGGCAATGAGCAGTTCTTC.

The V gene is TRBV6-2 or TRBV6-3, the J gene TRBJ2-3, with a tentative D call TRBD2 (5 bases). With 2 bases removed from V and 0 bases from J, the gap between germline ends came to 12 bases. CDR1 is MNHEY, CDR2 SVGEGT, per germline. The CDR3 length is 16 residues. CDR3 nucleotide sequence: TGTGCCAGCAGTTACGCGGGTCGCGGTAGCACAGATACGCAGTATTTT. Its translation is CASSYAGRGSTDTQYF.

This clonotype was seen only a few times. V usage is TRBV2 and J usage is TRBJ2-6, with D unresolved. Germline CDR1 SNHLY, CDR2 FYNNEI. V lost 6 bases and J lost 2, with 11 bases in between. The CDR3 is 15 residues long. CDR3 sequence (DNA): TGTGCCAGCAGCCCGAGTAGGGCTGGGGCCAACGTCCTGACTTTC. It specifies CASSPSRAGANVLTF. Using reference TRBV2 and TRBJ2-6 for the parts outside the CDR3, the full variable domain is EPEVTQTPSHQVTQMGQEVILRCVPISNHLYFYWYRQILGQKVEFLVSFYNNEISEKSEIFDDQFSVERPDGSNFTLKIRSTKLEDSAMYFCASSPSRAGANVLTFGAGSRLTVL.

The V gene is TRBV29-1, the J gene TRBJ1-5; no clear D. CDR3 length equals 13 residues. Germline lookup yields CDR1 SQVTM and CDR2 ANQGSEA. CDR3 residues: CAGREDGNQPQHF. In nucleotides, the CDR3 is TGCGCTGGAAGGGAAGACGGCAATCAGCCCCAGCATTTT.

The V gene is TRBV21-1, the J gene TRBJ2-5; no DNA check was done on the table's D call, TRBD2. TRBV21-1 is noted as a pseudogene. This CDR3 has 14 residues. CDR3 sequence: CARTGSERIETQYF. The CDR3 nucleotides read TGTGCCAGGACTGGGAGTGAGCGGATCGAGACCCAGTACTTC.

The chain couples TRBV20-1 to TRBJ2-3, with D hard to call. The germline CDR1 and CDR2 sequences are DFQATT and SNEGSKA (reference sequence). V was shortened by 6 bases and J by 3 bases, with 16 bases between the two germline ends. The CDR3 is 14 residues long. CDR3 DNA: TGCAGTGCCAAATCCCTAGGTACAACAGATACGCAGTATTTT. Protein sequence: CSAKSLGTTDTQYF.

This clonotype was counted a few times. V usage is TRBV3-1 and J usage is TRBJ2-7; D is perhaps TRBD2 (6 bases). This CDR3 region has 14 residues. V dropped 6 bases and J dropped 3 bases, with 15 bases sitting between them. From germline, CDR1 is LGHDT and CDR2 YNNKEL (reference sequence). The DNA of the CDR3 is TGTGCCAGCAGTCGCCTCGGGGGTATCTACGAGCAGTACTTC. Translating gives CASSRLGGIYEQYF.

This clonotype appeared many times. The chain is built from TRBV25-1 and TRBJ2-5; D gene ambiguous. CDR1 is MGHDK, CDR2 SYGVNS, per germline. The V gene lost 4 bases and the J gene lost 2 bases, with 5 bases spanning the gap. The CDR3 spans 12 residues. The CDR3 spells CASSALQETQYF. CDR3 sequence (DNA): TGTGCCAGCAGTGCCCTACAAGAGACCCAGTACTTC.